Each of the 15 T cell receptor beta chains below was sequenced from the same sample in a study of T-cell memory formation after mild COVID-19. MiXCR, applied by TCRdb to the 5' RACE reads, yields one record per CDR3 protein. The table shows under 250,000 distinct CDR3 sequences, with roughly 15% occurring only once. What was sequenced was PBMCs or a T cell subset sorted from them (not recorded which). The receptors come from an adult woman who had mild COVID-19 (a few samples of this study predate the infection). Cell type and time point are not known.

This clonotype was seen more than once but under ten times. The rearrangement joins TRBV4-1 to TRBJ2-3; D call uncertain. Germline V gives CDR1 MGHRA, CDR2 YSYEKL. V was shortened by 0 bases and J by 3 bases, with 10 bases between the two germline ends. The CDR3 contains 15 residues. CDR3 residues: CASSQDPTATDTQYF. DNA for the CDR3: TGCGCCAGCAGCCAAGATCCTACAGCGACAGATACGCAGTATTTT.

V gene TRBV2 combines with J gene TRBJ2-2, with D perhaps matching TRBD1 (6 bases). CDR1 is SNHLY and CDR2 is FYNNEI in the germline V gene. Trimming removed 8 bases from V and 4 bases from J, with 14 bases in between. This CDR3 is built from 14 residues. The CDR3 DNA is TGTGCCAGCTATCAGGGGAGAGTCACCGGGGAGCTGTTTTTT. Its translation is CASYQGRVTGELFF.

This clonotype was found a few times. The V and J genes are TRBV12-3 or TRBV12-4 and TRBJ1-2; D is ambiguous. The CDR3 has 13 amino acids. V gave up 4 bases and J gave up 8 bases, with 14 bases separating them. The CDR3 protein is CASSSDPRRGYTF. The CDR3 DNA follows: TGTGCCAGCAGTTCTGACCCAAGGAGGGGCTACACCTTC.

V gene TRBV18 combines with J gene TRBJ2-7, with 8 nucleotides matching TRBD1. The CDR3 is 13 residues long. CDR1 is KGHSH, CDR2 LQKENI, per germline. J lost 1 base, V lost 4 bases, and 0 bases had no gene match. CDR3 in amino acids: CASSRTGSYEQYF. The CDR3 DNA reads TGTGCCAGCTCACGGACAGGGTCCTACGAGCAGTACTTC.

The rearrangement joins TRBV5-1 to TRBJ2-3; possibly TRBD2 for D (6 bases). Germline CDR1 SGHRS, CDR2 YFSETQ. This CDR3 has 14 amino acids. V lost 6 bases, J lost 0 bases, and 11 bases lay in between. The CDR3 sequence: CASTIGLSTDTQYF. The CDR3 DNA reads TGCGCCAGCACCATTGGACTAAGCACAGATACGCAGTATTTT.

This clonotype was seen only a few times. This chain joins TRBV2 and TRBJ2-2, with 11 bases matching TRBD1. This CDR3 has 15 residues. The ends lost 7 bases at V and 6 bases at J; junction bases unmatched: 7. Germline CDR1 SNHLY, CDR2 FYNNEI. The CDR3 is CASTLKGQGAGELFF. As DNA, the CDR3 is TGTGCCAGCACCTTAAAGGGACAGGGGGCCGGGGAGCTGTTTTTT.

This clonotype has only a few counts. The CDR3 region is CASRLTGGSYNSPLHF. In DNA form, the CDR3 reads TGTGCCAGCAGACTAACTGGTGGCTCCTATAATTCACCCCTCCACTTT. The rearrangement links TRBV7-2 to TRBJ1-6; D remains unclear. There are 16 residues in the CDR3. The V and J ends lost 6 bases and 0 bases respectively, with 12 bases between them. CDR1 and CDR2 (germline): SGHTA, FQGNSA. Drawing the rest from reference TRBV7-2 and TRBJ1-6, the complete variable domain is GAGVSQSPSNKVTEKGKDVELRCDPISGHTALYWYRQSLGQGLEFLIYFQGNSAPDKSGLPSDRFSAERTGGSVSTLTIQRTQQEDSAVYLCASRLTGGSYNSPLHFGNGTRLTVT.

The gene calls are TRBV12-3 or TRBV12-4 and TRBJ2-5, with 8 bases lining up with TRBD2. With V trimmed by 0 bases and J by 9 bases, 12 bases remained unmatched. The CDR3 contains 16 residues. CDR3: CASSLAAPSGGSAQYF. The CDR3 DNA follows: TGTGCCAGCAGTTTAGCCGCGCCCAGCGGGGGCTCGGCCCAGTACTTC.

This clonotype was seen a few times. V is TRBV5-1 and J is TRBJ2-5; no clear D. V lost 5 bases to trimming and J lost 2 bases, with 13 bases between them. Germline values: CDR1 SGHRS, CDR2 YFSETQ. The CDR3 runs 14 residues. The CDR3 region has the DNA TGCGCCAGCAGTCGGTCCCATTCACAAGAGACCCAGTACTTC. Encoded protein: CASSRSHSQETQYF. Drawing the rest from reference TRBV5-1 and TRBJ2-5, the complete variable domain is KAGVTQTPRYLIKTRGQQVTLSCSPISGHRSVSWYQQTPGQGLQFLFEYFSETQRNKGNFPGRFSGRQFSNSRSEMNVSTLELGDSALYLCASSRSHSQETQYFGPGTRLLVL.

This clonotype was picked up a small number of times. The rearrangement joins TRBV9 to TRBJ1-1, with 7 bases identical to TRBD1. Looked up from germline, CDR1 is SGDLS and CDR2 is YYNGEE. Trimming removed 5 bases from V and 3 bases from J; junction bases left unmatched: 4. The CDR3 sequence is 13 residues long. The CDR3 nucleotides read TGTGCCAGCAGGGACAGGAGAGACACTGAAGCTTTCTTT. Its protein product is CASRDRRDTEAFF.

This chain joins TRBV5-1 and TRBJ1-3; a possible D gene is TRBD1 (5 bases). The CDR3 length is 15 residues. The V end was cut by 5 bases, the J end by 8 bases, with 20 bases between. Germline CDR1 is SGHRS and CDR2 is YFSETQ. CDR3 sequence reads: CASSFGGTPGDTIYF. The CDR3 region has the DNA TGCGCCAGCAGTTTCGGGGGTACCCCGGGGGACACCATATATTTT. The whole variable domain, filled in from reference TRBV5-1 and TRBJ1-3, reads KAGVTQTPRYLIKTRGQQVTLSCSPISGHRSVSWYQQTPGQGLQFLFEYFSETQRNKGNFPGRFSGRQFSNSRSEMNVSTLELGDSALYLCASSFGGTPGDTIYFGEGSWLTVV.

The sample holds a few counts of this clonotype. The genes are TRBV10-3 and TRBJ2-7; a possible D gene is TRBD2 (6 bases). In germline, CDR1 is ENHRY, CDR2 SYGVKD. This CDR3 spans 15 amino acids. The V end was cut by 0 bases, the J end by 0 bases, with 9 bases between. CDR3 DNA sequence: TGTGCCATCAGTGAGTCGTTAGCGGTCTCCTACGAGCAGTACTTC. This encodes CAISESLAVSYEQYF.

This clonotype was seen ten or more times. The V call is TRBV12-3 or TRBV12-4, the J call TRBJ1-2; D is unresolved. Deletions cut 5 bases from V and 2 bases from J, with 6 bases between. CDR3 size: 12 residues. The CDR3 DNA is TGTGCCAGCAGTCAGAACAACTATGGCTACACCTTC. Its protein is CASSQNNYGYTF.

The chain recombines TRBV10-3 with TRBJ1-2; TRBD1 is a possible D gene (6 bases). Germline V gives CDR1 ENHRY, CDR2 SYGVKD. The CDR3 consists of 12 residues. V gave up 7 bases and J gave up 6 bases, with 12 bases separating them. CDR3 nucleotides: TGTGCCATCACCGCGACAGGAAATGGCTACACCTTC. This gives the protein CAITATGNGYTF.

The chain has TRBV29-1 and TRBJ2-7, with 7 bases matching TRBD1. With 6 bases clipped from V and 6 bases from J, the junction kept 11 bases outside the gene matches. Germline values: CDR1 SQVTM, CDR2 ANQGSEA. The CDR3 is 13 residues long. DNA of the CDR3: TGCAGCGTAATGAGGGGACAGTCGGGCGAGCAGTACTTC. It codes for CSVMRGQSGEQYF.